These T cell receptor beta chains were read from a single sample in a study of blood T cell repertoires in COVID-19. The assay was immunoSEQ multiplex PCR, and TCRdb's table has in-frame clones only and misses some. The table shows 40,000 to 45,000 clones, with just over 85% occurring only once. Sequenced: peripheral blood. All receptors derive from a man between 60 and 75 years old with active COVID-19. Each CDR3 is given with its conserved first and last residue. D genes are given only for firm matches. Size is stated for part of the rows, as once, few or many counts, or as a class when the clone is expanded.

v_gene	d_gene	abundance	j_gene	CDR3nt	CDR3aa
TRBV10-3	NA	NA	TRBJ2-7	TGTGCCATCAGTGAGGGAGACCATAAAAACAGGGACGAGCAGTACTTC	CAISEGDHKNRDEQYF
TRBV15	TRBD2	NA	TRBJ2-2	TGTGCCACCAGCAGAGATCCGGGTCTAGCGGGAGGACACACCGGGGAGCTGTTTTTT	CATSRDPGLAGGHTGELFF
TRBV18	NA	NA	TRBJ2-7	TGTGCCAGCTCACGCCCAGAAAATTACGAGCAGTACTTC	CASSRPENYEQYF
TRBV2	NA	NA	TRBJ2-1	TGTGCCAGCCCGCGGAGAGGTACGGAAAATGAGCAGTTCTTC	CASPRRGTENEQFF
TRBV5-4	TRBD2	NA	TRBJ2-1	TGTGCCAGCAGCTTGGATGGGACTAGTAATGGTAATGAGCAGTTCTTC	CASSLDGTSNGNEQFF
TRBV5-4	TRBD2	NA	TRBJ2-1	TGTGCCAGCAGCTTCGCGAGGACTAGCGACTACAATGAGCAGTTCTTC	CASSFARTSDYNEQFF
TRBV11-2	TRBD1	once	TRBJ2-7	TGTGCCAGCAGCAAAAACCGGGACAGGTCCTACGAGCAGTACTTC	CASSKNRDRSYEQYF
TRBV28	TRBD2	NA	TRBJ2-3	TGTGCCAGCAGTACAGCGGGAGCGGGCACAGATACGCAGTATTTT	CASSTAGAGTDTQYF
TRBV10-3	TRBD1	NA	TRBJ2-5	TGTGCCATCAGTGACAGGGGGCTGGAGGAGACCCAGTACTTC	CAISDRGLEETQYF
TRBV7-8	TRBD2	NA	TRBJ2-7	TGTGCCAGCAGCTTAGGCCCACTCGGTACTAGCGGGAGTTACGAGCAGTACTTC	CASSLGPLGTSGSYEQYF
TRBV19	NA	NA	TRBJ1-2	TGTGCCAGTCAAGCCGGTCCCGGGTCGGAAGGCTACACCTTC	CASQAGPGSEGYTF
TRBV5-1	NA	NA	TRBJ1-6	TGCGCCAGCAGCTTGGTTGCAGGGCCAACTAATTCACCCCTCCACTTT	CASSLVAGPTNSPLHF
TRBV29-1	NA	NA	TRBJ2-4	TGCAGCGTTGAAGTCGCAGGATTAGCCAAAAACATTCAGTACTTC	CSVEVAGLAKNIQYF
TRBV5-4	NA	NA	TRBJ2-3	TGTGCCAGCAGCTTAGCGGCCACAGATACGCAGTATTTT	CASSLAATDTQYF
TRBV12-5	NA	NA	TRBJ1-5	TGTGCTAGTGGTTTAGCCCTTCCTAGCAATCAGCCCCAGCATTTT	CASGLALPSNQPQHF
TRBV4-1	NA	medium-sized	TRBJ2-7	TGCGCCAGCAGCCAAGCAGCGGAAAGCTCCTACGAGCAGTACTTC	CASSQAAESSYEQYF
TRBV9	TRBD1	NA	TRBJ2-7	TGTGCCAGCAGCGCTGGACAGGGGGCCGAGCAGTACTTC	CASSAGQGAEQYF
TRBV11-2	NA	NA	TRBJ2-7	TGTGCCAGCAGCTACAACAGGGTCTCCTACGAGCAGTACTTC	CASSYNRVSYEQYF
TRBV3-1/TRBV3-2	TRBD1	NA	TRBJ1-2	TGTGCCAGCAGCCACTACCAGGGGGCTGATGGCTACACCTTC	CASSHYQGADGYTF